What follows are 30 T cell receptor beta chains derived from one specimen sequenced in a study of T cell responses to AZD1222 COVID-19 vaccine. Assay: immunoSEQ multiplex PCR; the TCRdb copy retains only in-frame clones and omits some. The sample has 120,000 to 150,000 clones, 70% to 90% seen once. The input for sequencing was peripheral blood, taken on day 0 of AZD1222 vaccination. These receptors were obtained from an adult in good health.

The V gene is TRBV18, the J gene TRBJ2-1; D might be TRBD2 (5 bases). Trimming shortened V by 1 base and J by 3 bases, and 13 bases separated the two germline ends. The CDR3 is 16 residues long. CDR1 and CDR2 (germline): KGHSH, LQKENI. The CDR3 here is CASSPLVASGYNEQFF. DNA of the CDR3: TGTGCCAGCTCACCACTAGTAGCCAGCGGCTACAATGAGCAGTTCTTC.

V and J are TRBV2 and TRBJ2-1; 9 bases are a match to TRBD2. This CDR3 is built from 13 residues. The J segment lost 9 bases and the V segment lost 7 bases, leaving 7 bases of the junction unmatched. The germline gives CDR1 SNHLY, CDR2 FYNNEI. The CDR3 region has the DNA TGTGCCAGCAATCCTAGCGGGACAAGTGAGCAGTTCTTC. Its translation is CASNPSGTSEQFF.

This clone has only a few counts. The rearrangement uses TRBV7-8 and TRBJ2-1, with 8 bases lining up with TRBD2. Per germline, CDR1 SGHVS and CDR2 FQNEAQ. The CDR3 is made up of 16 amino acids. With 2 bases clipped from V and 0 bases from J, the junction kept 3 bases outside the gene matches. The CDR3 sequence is CASSLSGTSSYNEQFF. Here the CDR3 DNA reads TGTGCCAGCAGCTTAAGCGGGACTAGCTCCTACAATGAGCAGTTCTTC.

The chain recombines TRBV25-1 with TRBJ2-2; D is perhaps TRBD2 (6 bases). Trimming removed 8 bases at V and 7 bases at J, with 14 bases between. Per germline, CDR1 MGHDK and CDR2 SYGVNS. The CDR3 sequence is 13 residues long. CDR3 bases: TGTGCCAGCCAGGACTATTCCCACGGGGAGCTGTTTTTT. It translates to CASQDYSHGELFF.

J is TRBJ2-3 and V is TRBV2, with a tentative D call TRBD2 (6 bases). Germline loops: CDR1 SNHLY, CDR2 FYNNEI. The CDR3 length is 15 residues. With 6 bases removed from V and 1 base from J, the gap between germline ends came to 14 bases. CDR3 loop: CASRREREGTDTQYF. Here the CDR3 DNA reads TGTGCCAGCAGGCGGGAAAGGGAGGGCACAGATACGCAGTATTTT.

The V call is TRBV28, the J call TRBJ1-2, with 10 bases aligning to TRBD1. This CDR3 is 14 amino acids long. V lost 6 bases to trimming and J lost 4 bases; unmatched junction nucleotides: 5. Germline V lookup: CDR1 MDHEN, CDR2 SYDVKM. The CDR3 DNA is TGTGCCAGCAGCTCGGGACAGGGGAGCTATGGCTACACCTTC. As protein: CASSSGQGSYGYTF.

The CDR3 loop reads CASSSNRDTPQFF. CDR3 coding DNA: TGTGCCAGCTCATCAAACAGGGATACGCCTCAGTTCTTC. The chain combines TRBV18 with TRBJ2-1; the D gene is possibly TRBD1 (6 bases). Germline CDR1 reads KGHSH; CDR2 reads LQKENI. The CDR3 contains 13 residues. The ends were cut back, 5 bases at V and 13 bases at J, with 18 bases in the middle.

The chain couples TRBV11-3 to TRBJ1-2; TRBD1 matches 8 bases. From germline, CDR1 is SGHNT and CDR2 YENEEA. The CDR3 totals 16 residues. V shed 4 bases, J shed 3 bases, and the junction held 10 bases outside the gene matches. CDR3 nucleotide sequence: TGTGCCAGCAGCTCCAGGGGGCGGAGGGGATACTATGGCTACACCTTC. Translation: CASSSRGRRGYYGYTF.

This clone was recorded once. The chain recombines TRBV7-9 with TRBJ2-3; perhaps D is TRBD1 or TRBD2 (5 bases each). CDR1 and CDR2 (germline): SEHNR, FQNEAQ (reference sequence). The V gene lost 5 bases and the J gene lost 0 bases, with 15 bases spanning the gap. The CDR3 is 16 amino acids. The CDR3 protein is CASSRTRDGSTDTQYF. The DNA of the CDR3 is TGTGCCAGCAGCCGAACAAGGGACGGGAGCACAGATACGCAGTATTTT.

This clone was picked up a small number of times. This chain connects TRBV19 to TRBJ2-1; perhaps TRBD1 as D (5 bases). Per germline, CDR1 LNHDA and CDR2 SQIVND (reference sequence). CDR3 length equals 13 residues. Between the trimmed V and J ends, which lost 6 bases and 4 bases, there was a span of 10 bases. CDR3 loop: CASRDDSYNEQFF. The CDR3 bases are TGTGCCAGTAGGGACGACAGTTACAATGAGCAGTTCTTC.

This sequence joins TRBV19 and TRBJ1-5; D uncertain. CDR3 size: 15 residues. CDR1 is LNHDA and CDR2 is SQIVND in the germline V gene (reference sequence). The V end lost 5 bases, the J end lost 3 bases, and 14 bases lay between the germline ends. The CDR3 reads CASSGIRVTNQPQHF. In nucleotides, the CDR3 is TGTGCCAGTAGTGGGATTCGGGTTACCAATCAGCCCCAGCATTTT.

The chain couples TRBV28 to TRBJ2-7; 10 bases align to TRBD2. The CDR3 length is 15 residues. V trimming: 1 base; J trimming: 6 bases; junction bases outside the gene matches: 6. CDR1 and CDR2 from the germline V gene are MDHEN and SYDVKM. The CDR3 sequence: CASSLLLLAGAEQYF. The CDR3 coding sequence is TGTGCCAGCAGTTTATTATTGCTAGCGGGAGCCGAGCAGTACTTC.

The CDR3 DNA is TGCGCCAGCAGCCACCTCGGACTAGGGAGTGAGCAGTTCTTC. This sequence encodes CASSHLGLGSEQFF. This rearrangement joins TRBV4-3 to TRBJ2-1, with 7 bases lining up with TRBD2. V lost 3 bases to trimming and J lost 9 bases; unmatched junction nucleotides: 8. CDR3 length equals 14 residues. In germline, CDR1 is LGHNA, CDR2 YSLEER.

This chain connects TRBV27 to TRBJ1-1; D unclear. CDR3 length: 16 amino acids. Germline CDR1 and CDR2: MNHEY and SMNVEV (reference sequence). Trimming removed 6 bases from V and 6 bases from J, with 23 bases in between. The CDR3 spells CASSSLFSREKAEAFF. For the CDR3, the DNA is TGTGCCAGCAGCAGTTTATTTAGTAGGGAGAAGGCTGAAGCTTTCTTT.

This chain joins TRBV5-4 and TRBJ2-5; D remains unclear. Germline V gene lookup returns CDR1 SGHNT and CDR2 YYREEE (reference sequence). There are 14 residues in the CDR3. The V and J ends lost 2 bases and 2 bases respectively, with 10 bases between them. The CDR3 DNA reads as TGTGCCAGCAGCTTTAGGCAAGTTCAAGAGACCCAGTACTTC. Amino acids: CASSFRQVQETQYF.

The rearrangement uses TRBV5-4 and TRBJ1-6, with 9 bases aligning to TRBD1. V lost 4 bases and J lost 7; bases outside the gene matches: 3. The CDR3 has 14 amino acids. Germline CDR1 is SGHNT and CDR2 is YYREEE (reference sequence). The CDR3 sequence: CASSGGTGNSPLHF. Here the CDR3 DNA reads TGTGCCAGCAGCGGAGGGACAGGGAATTCACCCCTCCACTTT.

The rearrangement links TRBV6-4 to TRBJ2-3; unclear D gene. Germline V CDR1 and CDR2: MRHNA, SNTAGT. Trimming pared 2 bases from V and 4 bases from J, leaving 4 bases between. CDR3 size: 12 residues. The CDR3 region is CASSDGADTQYF. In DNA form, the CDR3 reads TGTGCCAGCAGTGACGGGGCAGATACGCAGTATTTT.

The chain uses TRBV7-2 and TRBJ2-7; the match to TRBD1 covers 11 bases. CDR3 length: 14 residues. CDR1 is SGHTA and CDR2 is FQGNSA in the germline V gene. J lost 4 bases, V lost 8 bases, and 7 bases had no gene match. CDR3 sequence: CASRSGTGGYEQYF. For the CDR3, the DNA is TGTGCCAGCCGATCCGGGACAGGGGGTTACGAGCAGTACTTC.

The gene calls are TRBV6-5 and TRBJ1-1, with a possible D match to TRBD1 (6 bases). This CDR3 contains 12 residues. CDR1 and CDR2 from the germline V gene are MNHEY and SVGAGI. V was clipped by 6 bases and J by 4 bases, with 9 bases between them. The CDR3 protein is CASRQGFTEAFF. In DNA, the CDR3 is TGTGCCAGCAGACAGGGATTCACTGAAGCTTTCTTT.

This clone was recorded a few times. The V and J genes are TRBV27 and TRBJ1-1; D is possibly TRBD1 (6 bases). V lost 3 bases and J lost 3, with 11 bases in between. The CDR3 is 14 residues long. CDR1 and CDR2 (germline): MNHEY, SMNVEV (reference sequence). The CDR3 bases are TGTGCCAGCAGTTTGAGGGGGTATCACACTGAAGCTTTCTTT. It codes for CASSLRGYHTEAFF.

CDR3 loop: CASSLVSRGRVHEQYF. CDR3 in DNA: TGTGCCAGCAGCTTAGTCTCTAGGGGCAGGGTTCACGAGCAGTACTTC. V gene TRBV11-2 combines with J gene TRBJ2-7, with TRBD1 as a possible D gene (5 bases). Trimming took off 1 base at V and 5 bases at J, with 18 bases between the two ends. The germline V gene has CDR1 SGHAT and CDR2 FQNNGV. This CDR3 is built from 16 residues.

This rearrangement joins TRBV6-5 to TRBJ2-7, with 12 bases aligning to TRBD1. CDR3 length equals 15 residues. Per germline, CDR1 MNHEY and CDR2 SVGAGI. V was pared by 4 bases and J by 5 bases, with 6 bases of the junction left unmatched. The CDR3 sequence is CASSSSGTGGHEQYF. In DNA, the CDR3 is TGTGCCAGCAGTTCTTCCGGGACAGGGGGCCACGAGCAGTACTTC.

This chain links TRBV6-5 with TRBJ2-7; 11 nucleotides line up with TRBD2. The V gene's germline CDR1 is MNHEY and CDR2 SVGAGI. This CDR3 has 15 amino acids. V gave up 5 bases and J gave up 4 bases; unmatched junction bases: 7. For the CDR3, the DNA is TGTGCCAGCAGTCCCGCAGGGACTAGCGGATACGAGCAGTACTTC. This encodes CASSPAGTSGYEQYF.

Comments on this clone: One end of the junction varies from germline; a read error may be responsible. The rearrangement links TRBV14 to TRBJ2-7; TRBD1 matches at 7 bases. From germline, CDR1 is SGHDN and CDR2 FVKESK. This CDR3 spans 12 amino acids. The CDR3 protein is CASSQISGTELF. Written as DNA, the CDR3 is TGTGCCAGCAGCCAAATCTCCGGGACAGAGTTGTTC.

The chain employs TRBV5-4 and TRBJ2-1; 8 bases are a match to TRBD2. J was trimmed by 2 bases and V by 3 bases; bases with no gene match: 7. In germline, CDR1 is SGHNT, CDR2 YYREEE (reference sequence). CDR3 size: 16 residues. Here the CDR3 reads CASSSPSGLTYNEQFF. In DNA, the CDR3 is TGTGCCAGCAGCTCCCCTAGCGGGCTTACCTACAATGAGCAGTTCTTC.

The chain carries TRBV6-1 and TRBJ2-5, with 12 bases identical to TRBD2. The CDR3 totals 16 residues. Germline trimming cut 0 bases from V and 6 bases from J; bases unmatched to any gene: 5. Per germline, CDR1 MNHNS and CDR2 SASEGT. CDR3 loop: CASSEATSGREKTQYF. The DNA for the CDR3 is TGTGCCAGCAGTGAAGCGACTAGCGGGAGAGAGAAGACCCAGTACTTC.

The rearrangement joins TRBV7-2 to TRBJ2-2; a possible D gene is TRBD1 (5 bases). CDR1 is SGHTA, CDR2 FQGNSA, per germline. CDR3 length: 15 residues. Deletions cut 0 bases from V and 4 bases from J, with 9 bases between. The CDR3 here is CASSLAKGITGELFF. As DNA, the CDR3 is TGTGCCAGCAGCTTAGCAAAGGGGATCACCGGGGAGCTGTTTTTT.

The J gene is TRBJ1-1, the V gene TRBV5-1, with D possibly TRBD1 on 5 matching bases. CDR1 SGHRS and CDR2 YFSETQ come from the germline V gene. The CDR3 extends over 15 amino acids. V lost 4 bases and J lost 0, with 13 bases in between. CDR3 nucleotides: TGCGCCAGCAGCACCGGGACCGGGATGAACACTGAAGCTTTCTTT. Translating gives CASSTGTGMNTEAFF. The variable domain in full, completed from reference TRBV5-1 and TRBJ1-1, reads KAGVTQTPRYLIKTRGQQVTLSCSPISGHRSVSWYQQTPGQGLQFLFEYFSETQRNKGNFPGRFSGRQFSNSRSEMNVSTLELGDSALYLCASSTGTGMNTEAFFGQGTRLTVV.

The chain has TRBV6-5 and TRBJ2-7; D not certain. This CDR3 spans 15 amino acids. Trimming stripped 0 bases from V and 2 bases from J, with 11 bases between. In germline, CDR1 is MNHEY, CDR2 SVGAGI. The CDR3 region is CASSYSTAGPYEQYF. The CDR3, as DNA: TGTGCCAGCAGTTACTCAACGGCCGGCCCCTACGAGCAGTACTTC.

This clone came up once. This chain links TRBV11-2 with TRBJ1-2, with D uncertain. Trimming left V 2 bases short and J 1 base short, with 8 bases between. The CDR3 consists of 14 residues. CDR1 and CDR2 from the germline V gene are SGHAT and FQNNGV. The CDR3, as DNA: TGTGCCAGCAGCTTATCGGCCAGTAACTATGGCTACACCTTC. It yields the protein CASSLSASNYGYTF.